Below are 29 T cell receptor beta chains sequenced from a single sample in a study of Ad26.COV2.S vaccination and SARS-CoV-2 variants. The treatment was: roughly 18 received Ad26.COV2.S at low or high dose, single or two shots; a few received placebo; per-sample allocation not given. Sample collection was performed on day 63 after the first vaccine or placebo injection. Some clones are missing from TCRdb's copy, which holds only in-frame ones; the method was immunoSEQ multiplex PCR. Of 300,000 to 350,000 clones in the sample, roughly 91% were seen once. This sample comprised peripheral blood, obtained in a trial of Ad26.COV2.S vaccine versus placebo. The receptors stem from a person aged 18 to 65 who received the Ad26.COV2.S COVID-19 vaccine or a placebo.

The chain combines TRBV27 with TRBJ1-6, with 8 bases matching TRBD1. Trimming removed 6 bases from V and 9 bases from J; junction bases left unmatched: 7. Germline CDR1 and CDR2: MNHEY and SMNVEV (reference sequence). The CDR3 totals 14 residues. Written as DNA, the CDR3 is TGTGCCAGCAGGGCGGGACAGGAAATTTCACCCCTCCACTTT. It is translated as CASRAGQEISPLHF.

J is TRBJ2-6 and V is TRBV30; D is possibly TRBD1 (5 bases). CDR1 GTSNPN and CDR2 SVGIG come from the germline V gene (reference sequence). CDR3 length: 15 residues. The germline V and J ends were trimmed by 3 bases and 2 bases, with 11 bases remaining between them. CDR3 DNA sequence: TGTGCCTGGAGGGACCAGGGTACTGGGGCCAACGTCCTGACTTTC. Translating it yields CAWRDQGTGANVLTF.

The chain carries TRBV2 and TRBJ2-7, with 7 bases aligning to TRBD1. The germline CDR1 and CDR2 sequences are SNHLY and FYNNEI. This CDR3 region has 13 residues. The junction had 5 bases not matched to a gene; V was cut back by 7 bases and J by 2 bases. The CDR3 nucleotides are TGTGCCAGCAAATCGGACAGGCCCTACGAGCAGTACTTC. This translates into CASKSDRPYEQYF.

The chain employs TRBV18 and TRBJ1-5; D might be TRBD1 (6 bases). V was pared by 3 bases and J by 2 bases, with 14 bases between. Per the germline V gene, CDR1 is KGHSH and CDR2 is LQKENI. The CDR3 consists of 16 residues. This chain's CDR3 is CASSPGGRTGNQPQHF. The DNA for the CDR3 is TGTGCCAGCTCACCTGGGGGCAGGACCGGCAATCAGCCCCAGCATTTT.

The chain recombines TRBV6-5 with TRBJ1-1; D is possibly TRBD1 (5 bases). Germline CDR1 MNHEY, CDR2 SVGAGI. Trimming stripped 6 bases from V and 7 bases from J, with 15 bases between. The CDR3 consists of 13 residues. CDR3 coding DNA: TGTGCCAGCAGCCTAACCCGGGACGGTGAAGCTTTCTTT. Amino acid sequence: CASSLTRDGEAFF.

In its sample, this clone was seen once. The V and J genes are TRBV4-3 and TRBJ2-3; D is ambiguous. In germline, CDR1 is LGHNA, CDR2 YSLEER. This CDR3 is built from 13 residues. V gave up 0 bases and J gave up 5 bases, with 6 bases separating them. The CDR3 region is CASSQDSRDTQYF. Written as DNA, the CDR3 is TGCGCCAGCAGCCAAGATTCTAGAGATACGCAGTATTTT.

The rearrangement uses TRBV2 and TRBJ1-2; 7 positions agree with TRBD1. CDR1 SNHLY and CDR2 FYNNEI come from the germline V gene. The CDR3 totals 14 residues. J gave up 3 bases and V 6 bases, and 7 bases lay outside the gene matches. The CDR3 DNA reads TGTGCCAGCAGATCGGACAGGAATCACTATGGCTACACCTTC. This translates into CASRSDRNHYGYTF.

DNA of the CDR3: TGCGCCAGCAGCTTGGAGCCAGGGGGTAGCTACGAGCAGTACTTC. Amino acid sequence: CASSLEPGGSYEQYF. The V call is TRBV5-1, the J call TRBJ2-7; TRBD1 agrees at 7 bases. This CDR3 spans 15 amino acids. Germline CDR1 is SGHRS and CDR2 is YFSETQ. J was trimmed by 3 bases and V by 0 bases; bases with no gene match: 6.

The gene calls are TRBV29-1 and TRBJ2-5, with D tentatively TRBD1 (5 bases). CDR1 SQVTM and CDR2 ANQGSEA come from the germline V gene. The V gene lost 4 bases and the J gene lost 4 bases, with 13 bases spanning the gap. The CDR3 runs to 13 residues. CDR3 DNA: TGCAGCGTTGGGCGGCAGGGAAGAGAGACCCAGTACTTC. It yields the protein CSVGRQGRETQYF.

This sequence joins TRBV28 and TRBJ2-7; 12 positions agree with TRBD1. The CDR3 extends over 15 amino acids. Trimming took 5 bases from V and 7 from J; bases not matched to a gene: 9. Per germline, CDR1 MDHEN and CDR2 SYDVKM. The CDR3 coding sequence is TGTGCCAGCAGTACCTCCGGGACAGGGGGCTTTGAGCAGTACTTC. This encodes CASSTSGTGGFEQYF.

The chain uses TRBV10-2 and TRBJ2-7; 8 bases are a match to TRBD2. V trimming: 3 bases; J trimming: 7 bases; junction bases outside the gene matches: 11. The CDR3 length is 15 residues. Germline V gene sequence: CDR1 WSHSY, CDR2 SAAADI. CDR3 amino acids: CASSELRGELGEQYF. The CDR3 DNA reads TGCGCCAGCAGTGAACTGCGGGGGGAGTTGGGAGAGCAGTACTTC.

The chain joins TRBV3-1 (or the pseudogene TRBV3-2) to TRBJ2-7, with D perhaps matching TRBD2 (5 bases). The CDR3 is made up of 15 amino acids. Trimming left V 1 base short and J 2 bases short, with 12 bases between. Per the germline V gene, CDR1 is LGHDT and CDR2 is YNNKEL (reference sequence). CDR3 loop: CASSQGLAPTYEQYF. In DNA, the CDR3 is TGTGCCAGCAGCCAAGGGCTAGCACCAACCTACGAGCAGTACTTC.

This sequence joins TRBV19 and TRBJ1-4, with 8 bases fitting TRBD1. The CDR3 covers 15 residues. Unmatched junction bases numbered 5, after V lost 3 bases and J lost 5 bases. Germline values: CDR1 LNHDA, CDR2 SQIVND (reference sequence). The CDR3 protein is CASSMVRTGNEKLFF. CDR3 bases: TGTGCCAGTAGTATGGTCCGGACAGGGAATGAAAAACTGTTTTTT.

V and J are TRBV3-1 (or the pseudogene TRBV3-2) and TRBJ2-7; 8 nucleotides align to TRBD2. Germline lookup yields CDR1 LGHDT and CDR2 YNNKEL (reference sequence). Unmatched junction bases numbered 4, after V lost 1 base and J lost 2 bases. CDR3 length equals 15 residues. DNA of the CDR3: TGTGCCAGCAGCCAAGCAGGGACTAGAGCCTACGAGCAGTACTTC. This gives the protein CASSQAGTRAYEQYF.

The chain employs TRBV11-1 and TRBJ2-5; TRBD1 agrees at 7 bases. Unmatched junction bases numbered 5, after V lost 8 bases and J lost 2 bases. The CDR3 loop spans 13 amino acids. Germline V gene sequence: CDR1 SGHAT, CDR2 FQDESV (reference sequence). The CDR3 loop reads CASGRGSQETQYF. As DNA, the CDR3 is TGTGCCAGCGGCAGGGGGTCACAAGAGACCCAGTACTTC.

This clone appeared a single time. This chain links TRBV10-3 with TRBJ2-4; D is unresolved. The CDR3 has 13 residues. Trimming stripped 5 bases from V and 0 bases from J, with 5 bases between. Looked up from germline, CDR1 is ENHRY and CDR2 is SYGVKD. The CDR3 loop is CAISSPAKNIQYF. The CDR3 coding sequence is TGTGCCATCAGTTCACCAGCCAAAAACATTCAGTACTTC.

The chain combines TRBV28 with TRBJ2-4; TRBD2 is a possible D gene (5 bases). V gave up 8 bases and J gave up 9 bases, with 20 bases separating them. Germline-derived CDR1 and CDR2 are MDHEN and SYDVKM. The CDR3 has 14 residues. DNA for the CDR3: TGTGCCAGCGCTCTGTGGACTCCTGGTGGCATTCAGTACTTC. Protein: CASALWTPGGIQYF.

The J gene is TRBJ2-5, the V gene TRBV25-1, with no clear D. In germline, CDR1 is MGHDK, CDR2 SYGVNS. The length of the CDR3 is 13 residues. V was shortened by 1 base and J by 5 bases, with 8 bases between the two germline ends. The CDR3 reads CASSEFNFETQYF. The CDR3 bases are TGTGCCAGCAGTGAATTTAATTTTGAGACCCAGTACTTC. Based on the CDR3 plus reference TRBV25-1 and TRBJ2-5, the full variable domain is EADIYQTPRYLVIGTGKKITLECSQTMGHDKMYWYQQDPGMELHLIHYSYGVNSTEKGDLSSESTVSRIRTEHFPLTLESARPSHTSQYLCASSEFNFETQYFGPGTRLLVL.

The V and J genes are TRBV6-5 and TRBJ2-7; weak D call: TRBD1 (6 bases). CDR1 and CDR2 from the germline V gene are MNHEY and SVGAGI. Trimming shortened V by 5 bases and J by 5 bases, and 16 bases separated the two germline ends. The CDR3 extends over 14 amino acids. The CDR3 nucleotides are TGTGCCAGCAGTAGGGACAAAGTAACTAACGAGCAGTACTTC. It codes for CASSRDKVTNEQYF.

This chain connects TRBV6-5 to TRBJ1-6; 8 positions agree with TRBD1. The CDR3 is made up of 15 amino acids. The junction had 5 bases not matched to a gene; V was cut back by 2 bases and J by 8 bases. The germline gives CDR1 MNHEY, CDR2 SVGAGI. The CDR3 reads CASSYGTGVYSPLHF. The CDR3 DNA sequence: TGTGCCAGCAGTTACGGGACAGGAGTTTATTCACCCCTCCACTTT.

CDR3 amino acids: CASSPPSYHEQFF. The CDR3 nucleotides read TGTGCCAGCAGCCCCCCCTCTTATCATGAGCAGTTCTTC. This rearrangement joins TRBV7-9 to TRBJ2-1; D is unclear. This CDR3 is 13 amino acids long. Trimming removed 5 bases from V and 8 bases from J, with 13 bases in between. Germline lookup yields CDR1 SEHNR and CDR2 FQNEAQ (reference sequence).

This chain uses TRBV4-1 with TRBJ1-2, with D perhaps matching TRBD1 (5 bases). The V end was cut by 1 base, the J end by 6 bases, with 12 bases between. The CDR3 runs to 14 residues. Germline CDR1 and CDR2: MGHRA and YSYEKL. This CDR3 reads CASSQVGTADGYTF. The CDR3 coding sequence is TGCGCCAGCAGCCAAGTCGGGACGGCAGATGGCTACACCTTC.

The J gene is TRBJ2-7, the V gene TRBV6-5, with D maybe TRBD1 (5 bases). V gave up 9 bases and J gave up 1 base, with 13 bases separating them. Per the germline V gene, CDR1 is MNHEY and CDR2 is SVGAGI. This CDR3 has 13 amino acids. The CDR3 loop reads CASAEGQSYEQYF. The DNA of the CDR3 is TGTGCCAGTGCGGAAGGACAATCCTACGAGCAGTACTTC.

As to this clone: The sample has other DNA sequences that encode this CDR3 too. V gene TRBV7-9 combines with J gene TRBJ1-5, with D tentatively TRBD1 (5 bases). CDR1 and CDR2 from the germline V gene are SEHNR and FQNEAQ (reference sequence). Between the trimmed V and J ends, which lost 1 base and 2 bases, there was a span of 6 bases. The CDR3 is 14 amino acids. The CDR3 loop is CASSLEGGNQPQHF. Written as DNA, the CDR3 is TGTGCCAGCAGCTTAGAAGGGGGCAATCAGCCCCAGCATTTT.

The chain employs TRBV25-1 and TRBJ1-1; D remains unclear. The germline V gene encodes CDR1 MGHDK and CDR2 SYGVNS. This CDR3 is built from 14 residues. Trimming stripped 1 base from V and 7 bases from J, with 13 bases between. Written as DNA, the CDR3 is TGTGCCAGCAGTGAATGGCCAGCAGCGAGTGAAGCTTTCTTT. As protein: CASSEWPAASEAFF.

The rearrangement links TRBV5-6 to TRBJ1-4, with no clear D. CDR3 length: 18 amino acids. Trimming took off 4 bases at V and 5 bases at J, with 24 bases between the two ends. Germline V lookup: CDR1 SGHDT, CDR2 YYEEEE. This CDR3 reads CASSEKGLSPTPNEKLFF. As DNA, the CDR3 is TGTGCCAGCAGCGAAAAGGGCCTCTCACCTACTCCCAATGAAAAACTGTTTTTT. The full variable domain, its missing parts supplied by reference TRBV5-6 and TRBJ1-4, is DAGVTQSPTHLIKTRGQQVTLRCSPKSGHDTVSWYQQALGQGPQFIFQYYEEEERQRGNFPDRFSGHQFPNYSSELNVNALLLGDSALYLCASSEKGLSPTPNEKLFFGSGTQLSVL.

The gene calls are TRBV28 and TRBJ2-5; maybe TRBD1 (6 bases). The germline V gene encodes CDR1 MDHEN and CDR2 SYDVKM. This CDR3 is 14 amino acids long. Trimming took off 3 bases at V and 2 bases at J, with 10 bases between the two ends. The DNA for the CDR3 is TGTGCCAGCAGTTTTGGACAGACACAAGAGACCCAGTACTTC. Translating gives CASSFGQTQETQYF.

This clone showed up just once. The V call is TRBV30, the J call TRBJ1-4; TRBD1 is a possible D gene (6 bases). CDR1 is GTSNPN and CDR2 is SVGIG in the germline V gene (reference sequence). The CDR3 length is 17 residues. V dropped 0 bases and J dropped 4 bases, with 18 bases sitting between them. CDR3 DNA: TGTGCCTGGAGTGTACCCACTGGACAGCCGTTTAATGAAAAACTGTTTTTT. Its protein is CAWSVPTGQPFNEKLFF.

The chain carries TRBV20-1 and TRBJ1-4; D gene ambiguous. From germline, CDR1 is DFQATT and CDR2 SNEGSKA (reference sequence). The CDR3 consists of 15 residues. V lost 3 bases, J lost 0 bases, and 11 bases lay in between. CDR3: CSASRPAATNEKLFF. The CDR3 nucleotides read TGCAGTGCTAGTCGTCCAGCAGCAACTAATGAAAAACTGTTTTTT.